The next 15 T cell receptor beta chains were all read from a single sample in a study of a mutant IDH1 vaccine in newly diagnosed glioma. The table came from immunoSEQ multiplex PCR; TCRdb's copy has only in-frame clones and leaves some out. The data show about 59,000 clones, 70% to 90% seen once. Their antigens are not known. Time point described: week 5, during vaccination. Every vaccination contained 300 ug of the mutant IDH1 20-mer peptide and was paired with topical imiquimod. Sequenced here: PBMCs, sampled from a glioma patient whose treatment included an IDH1 peptide vaccine. The source is a woman between 40 and 50 years old with glioma.

This chain uses TRBV15 with TRBJ1-2, with 12 bases that match TRBD1. This CDR3 is built from 17 residues. The germline V gene has CDR1 LNHNV and CDR2 YYDKDF (reference sequence). The V and J ends lost 1 base and 8 bases, in that order; junction bases with no gene match: 11. The CDR3 DNA reads TGTGCCACCAGCAGAGTCATCTCCGGGACAGGGGGCATCGGCTACACCTTC. This codes for CATSRVISGTGGIGYTF.

The chain combines TRBV7-8 with TRBJ1-5, with D perhaps TRBD1 (6 bases). This CDR3 is built from 15 residues. From germline, CDR1 is SGHVS and CDR2 FQNEAQ. Trimming cost V 1 base and J 6 bases, with 13 bases left between them. The CDR3 spells CASSLGREGVQPQHF. The CDR3 DNA is TGTGCCAGCAGCTTAGGGAGGGAGGGGGTTCAGCCCCAGCATTTT. The full variable domain, its missing parts supplied by reference TRBV7-8 and TRBJ1-5, is GAGVSQSPRYKVAKRGQDVALRCDPISGHVSLFWYQQALGQGPEFLTYFQNEAQLDKSGLPSDRFFAERPEGSVSTLKIQRTQQEDSAVYLCASSLGREGVQPQHFGDGTRLSIL.

J is TRBJ1-3 and V is TRBV6-5; TRBD1 agrees at 8 bases. V dropped 0 bases and J dropped 8; count of bases not matched to a gene: 6. This CDR3 region has 15 residues. Germline V lookup: CDR1 MNHEY, CDR2 SVGAGI. The CDR3 loop is CASSYSQGASYTIYF. For the CDR3, the DNA is TGTGCCAGCAGTTACTCCCAGGGGGCTTCGTACACCATATATTTT.

V gene TRBV19 combines with J gene TRBJ1-1; 7 bases line up with TRBD1. Germline CDR1 is LNHDA and CDR2 is SQIVND (reference sequence). V dropped 4 bases and J dropped 3; count of bases not matched to a gene: 5. The CDR3 runs to 14 residues. CDR3 bases: TGTGCCAGTAGTAGTACAGGGGACTACACTGAAGCTTTCTTT. This gives the protein CASSSTGDYTEAFF. Variable domain in full (rest from reference TRBV19 and TRBJ1-1): DGGITQSPKYLFRKEGQNVTLSCEQNLNHDAMYWYRQDPGQGLRLIYYSQIVNDFQKGDIAEGYSVSREKKESFPLTVTSAQKNPTAFYLCASSSTGDYTEAFFGQGTRLTVV.

The chain combines TRBV18 with TRBJ2-2; D uncertain. Germline lookup yields CDR1 KGHSH and CDR2 LQKENI. The CDR3 runs 11 residues. V was trimmed by 3 bases and J by 7 bases, leaving 3 bases between them. CDR3 amino acids: CASSPFGELFF. The DNA for the CDR3 is TGTGCCAGCTCACCCTTCGGGGAGCTGTTTTTT.

J is TRBJ1-6 and V is TRBV6-1, with 9 bases matching TRBD1. V shed 7 bases, J shed 6 bases, and the junction held 7 bases outside the gene matches. Per the germline V gene, CDR1 is MNHNS and CDR2 is SASEGT. The CDR3 runs 15 residues. CDR3 region: CASNPQGARNSPLHF. In DNA form, the CDR3 reads TGTGCCAGCAACCCACAGGGGGCGCGTAATTCACCCCTCCACTTT.

This clone was observed a few times. This sequence joins TRBV6-4 and TRBJ2-1; D remains ambiguous. The CDR3 has 10 residues. CDR1 MRHNA and CDR2 SNTAGT come from the germline V gene. With 2 bases removed from V and 12 bases from J, the gap between germline ends came to 5 bases. CDR3 sequence reads: CASSDRRQFF. The DNA of the CDR3 is TGTGCCAGCAGTGACAGGAGGCAGTTCTTC.

For the CDR3, the DNA is TGTGCCGGGACCGACCTTAGCTCCTACGAGCAGTACTTC. Encoded protein: CAGTDLSSYEQYF. This chain links TRBV30 with TRBJ2-7; possibly TRBD1 or TRBD2 for D (5 bases each). The CDR3 runs to 13 residues. V lost 8 bases to trimming and J lost 0 bases, with 14 bases between them. Per germline, CDR1 GTSNPN and CDR2 SVGIG (reference sequence).

This clone was seen a single time. This chain links TRBV15 with TRBJ1-2, with D maybe TRBD1 (6 bases). V was pared by 3 bases and J by 8 bases, with 16 bases between. CDR1 is LNHNV, CDR2 YYDKDF, per germline (reference sequence). This CDR3 contains 14 residues. DNA for the CDR3: TGTGCCACCAGCAGGGGCCTGGGGGGCAGCGGCTACACCTTC. Amino acid sequence: CATSRGLGGSGYTF.

The V gene is TRBV20-1, the J gene TRBJ2-7, with D maybe TRBD2 (6 bases). Germline V lookup: CDR1 DFQATT, CDR2 SNEGSKA (reference sequence). V was cut by 3 bases and J by 3 bases, with 6 bases left in between. CDR3 length equals 11 residues. The CDR3 DNA follows: TGCAGTGCTAGCGGGAGCTACGAGCAGTACTTC. As protein: CSASGSYEQYF.

CDR3 coding DNA: TGTGCCAGCAGGTATTCGGACAAGCTCACTGAAGCTTTCTTT. Its protein is CASRYSDKLTEAFF. The rearrangement links TRBV2 to TRBJ1-1; D is perhaps TRBD1 (5 bases). V was pared by 6 bases and J by 4 bases, with 15 bases between. The CDR3 totals 14 residues. Germline V CDR1 and CDR2: SNHLY, FYNNEI.

The chain uses TRBV29-1 and TRBJ1-2, with a possible D match to TRBD1 (6 bases). Germline loops: CDR1 SQVTM, CDR2 ANQGSEA. The CDR3 runs to 13 residues. V lost 3 bases, J lost 8 bases, and 16 bases lay in between. Here the CDR3 reads CSVEAGASYGYTF. The CDR3 DNA reads TGCAGCGTTGAGGCGGGGGCCTCTTACGGCTACACCTTC.

This chain joins TRBV10-3 and TRBJ1-6; 11 bases are shared with TRBD1. J gave up 6 bases and V 10 bases, and 5 bases lay outside the gene matches. Germline values: CDR1 ENHRY, CDR2 SYGVKD. The CDR3 has 14 residues. CDR3: CATGQGAGNSPLHF. The DNA for the CDR3 is TGTGCCACCGGACAGGGGGCTGGTAATTCACCCCTCCACTTT.

The chain joins TRBV9 to TRBJ2-1, with TRBD2 matching over 9 bases. This CDR3 comprises 17 residues. Germline V gene sequence: CDR1 SGDLS, CDR2 YYNGEE. V was clipped by 5 bases and J by 7 bases; unmatched bases: 16. This CDR3 is CASRDHEAGGSGNEQFF. In nucleotides, the CDR3 is TGTGCCAGCAGGGACCATGAAGCGGGAGGATCGGGAAATGAGCAGTTCTTC.

This clone was seen more than once but under ten times. V usage is TRBV7-8 and J usage is TRBJ2-1; D might be TRBD2 (5 bases). Trimming removed 3 bases at V and 7 bases at J, with 16 bases between. Looked up from germline, CDR1 is SGHVS and CDR2 is FQNEAQ. This CDR3 contains 15 residues. CDR3 residues: CASSFSGSRKNEQFF. In DNA form, the CDR3 reads TGTGCCAGCAGCTTCTCGGGATCCAGAAAAAATGAGCAGTTCTTC.